This entry describes one T cell receptor beta chain. The source of the sample is a study of shared clonotypes between healthy human individuals. The trim removed 5 bases at V and 4 bases at J, leaving 7 bases unmatched. CDR1 is MDHEN, CDR2 SYDVKM, per germline. This CDR3 contains 15 residues. The data were produced by immunoSEQ multiplex PCR, yet TCRdb's version contains in-frame clones alone and is incomplete. This table has fewer than 600,000 clones, about 74% appearing once. The clonotype was recovered from a woman aged 40-49 years in good health. Some clones in this sample may be carry-over from other donors' samples. The rearrangement uses TRBV28 and TRBJ1-2; 10 bases line up with TRBD1. Sample: PBMCs. CDR3: CASSHDRGRVYGYTF. In DNA form, the CDR3 reads TGTGCCAGCAGTCACGACAGGGGGCGCGTCTATGGCTACACCTTC.